This entry lists 27 T cell receptor beta chains sequenced from one sample in a study of shared clonotypes between healthy human individuals. Sequenced by immunoSEQ multiplex PCR; TCRdb stores in-frame clones only, minus some. The profile covers 150,000 to 200,000 clones, with 80% to 95% appearing a single time and 0.067% taken by the ten largest. The sequencing input was naive CD4+ T cells sorted from blood. Specified subset: CD45RA+ positively selected. The source of these receptors is a woman in her 30s in good health.

V usage is TRBV5-1 and J usage is TRBJ2-7; 8 positions agree with TRBD1. Germline loops: CDR1 SGHRS, CDR2 YFSETQ. The CDR3 spans 14 residues. J gave up 6 bases and V 3 bases, and 8 bases lay outside the gene matches. The CDR3 bases are TGCGCCAGCAGCTCAACCGGACAGGGTAGCGAGCAGTACTTC. Protein: CASSSTGQGSEQYF.

V and J are TRBV28 and TRBJ1-2, with D uncertain. This CDR3 has 14 amino acids. V lost 3 bases to trimming and J lost 3 bases, with 11 bases between them. The germline gives CDR1 MDHEN, CDR2 SYDVKM. The CDR3 sequence is CASSFVGAYYGYTF. CDR3 DNA sequence: TGTGCCAGCAGTTTTGTTGGAGCATACTATGGCTACACCTTC.

The chain uses TRBV25-1 and TRBJ1-2; TRBD1 matches 11 bases. Germline values: CDR1 MGHDK, CDR2 SYGVNS. The length of the CDR3 is 15 residues. V dropped 6 bases and J dropped 8; count of bases not matched to a gene: 11. This CDR3 reads CASSASGTGGGGYTF. The CDR3 DNA sequence: TGTGCCAGCAGCGCCTCCGGGACAGGGGGAGGCGGCTACACCTTC.

The V gene is TRBV11-3, the J gene TRBJ2-5; 8 bases map to TRBD1. Germline lookup yields CDR1 SGHNT and CDR2 YENEEA. The CDR3 extends over 13 amino acids. With V trimmed by 5 bases and J by 7 bases, 6 bases remained unmatched. The CDR3 is CASSQGQGGTQYF. Here the CDR3 DNA reads TGTGCCAGCAGCCAAGGACAGGGTGGGACCCAGTACTTC. Looking up the rest from reference TRBV11-3 and TRBJ2-5 gives the full variable domain: EAGVVQSPRYKIIEKKQPVAFWCNPISGHNTLYWYLQNLGQGPELLIRYENEEAVDDSQLPKDRFSAERLKGVDSTLKIQPAELGDSAVYLCASSQGQGGTQYFGPGTRLLVL.

The chain uses TRBV27 and TRBJ1-1; D remains ambiguous. Deletions cut 3 bases from V and 1 base from J, with 6 bases between. This CDR3 has 13 residues. The germline gives CDR1 MNHEY, CDR2 SMNVEV (reference sequence). The CDR3 region is CASSFQKNTEAFF. The CDR3, as DNA: TGTGCCAGCAGTTTTCAGAAGAACACTGAAGCTTTCTTT.

This chain uses TRBV11-2 with TRBJ1-2; D gene unclear. The CDR3 totals 19 residues. Per the germline V gene, CDR1 is SGHAT and CDR2 is FQNNGV. Between the trimmed V and J ends, which lost 0 bases and 0 bases, there was a span of 20 bases. CDR3 DNA sequence: TGTGCCAGCAGCTTAGAAGGGCGTGTCCATAAAGCGTCTAACTATGGCTACACCTTC. Protein product: CASSLEGRVHKASNYGYTF.

V is TRBV11-2 and J is TRBJ2-5, with D possibly being TRBD1 (6 bases). Germline CDR1 is SGHAT and CDR2 is FQNNGV. V was pared by 6 bases and J by 3 bases, with 20 bases between. CDR3 length equals 16 residues. In nucleotides, the CDR3 is TGTGCCAGCAGGGCCCTGGGGGCGCCATTGAAAGAGACCCAGTACTTC. Protein sequence: CASRALGAPLKETQYF.

This chain connects TRBV19 to TRBJ2-5, with D perhaps matching TRBD2 (6 bases). The germline V and J ends were trimmed by 8 bases and 3 bases, with 19 bases remaining between them. Germline values: CDR1 LNHDA, CDR2 SQIVND (reference sequence). The CDR3 has 15 residues. The CDR3: CASPVWGVHKETQYF. The CDR3 DNA reads as TGTGCCAGTCCCGTGTGGGGGGTCCACAAAGAGACCCAGTACTTC.

The V gene is TRBV6-5, the J gene TRBJ1-2, with unresolved D. The CDR3 has 12 amino acids. V was shortened by 10 bases and J by 4 bases, with 13 bases between the two germline ends. Germline CDR1 and CDR2: MNHEY and SVGAGI. Here the CDR3 reads CATSRDRYGYTF. The CDR3 bases are TGTGCCACCTCTCGGGATCGCTATGGCTACACCTTC.

The CDR3 sequence: CASSLLTSGNTGELFF. CDR3 bases: TGTGCCAGCAGCTTACTGACTAGCGGGAACACCGGGGAGCTGTTTTTT. V usage is TRBV5-4 and J usage is TRBJ2-2; the match to TRBD2 covers 9 bases. Germline lookup yields CDR1 SGHNT and CDR2 YYREEE (reference sequence). J gave up 1 base and V 2 bases, and 3 bases lay outside the gene matches. The CDR3 sequence is 16 residues long.

The V call is TRBV6-1, the J call TRBJ2-3; D is uncertain. Germline-derived CDR1 and CDR2 are MNHNS and SASEGT. The CDR3 is 15 amino acids. Trimming pared 8 bases from V and 1 base from J, leaving 16 bases between. In DNA form, the CDR3 reads TGTGCCAGCCAGAATATAAGGGCGGGCACAGATACGCAGTATTTT. Its protein is CASQNIRAGTDTQYF.

The chain employs TRBV11-2 and TRBJ1-3; D is undetermined. Trimming stripped 5 bases from V and 5 bases from J, with 16 bases between. This CDR3 is 15 amino acids long. Germline V lookup: CDR1 SGHAT, CDR2 FQNNGV. CDR3 residues: CASSPLRTLRNTIYF. The CDR3 DNA reads as TGTGCCAGCAGCCCTCTGAGGACGCTCCGAAACACCATATATTTT.

CDR3 residues: CASRHWTGDYGYTF. CDR3 in DNA: TGTGCCAGCAGACACTGGACAGGGGACTATGGCTACACCTTC. This chain uses TRBV9 with TRBJ1-2; 9 bases agree with TRBD1. Germline V gene data show CDR1 as SGDLS and CDR2 as YYNGEE. V lost 5 bases to trimming and J lost 3 bases; unmatched junction nucleotides: 5. The CDR3 consists of 14 residues.

This sequence joins TRBV7-8 and TRBJ2-5, with a tentative D call TRBD2 (6 bases). The CDR3 contains 15 residues. The germline V gene encodes CDR1 SGHVS and CDR2 FQNEAQ. Trimming shortened V by 2 bases and J by 5 bases, and 15 bases separated the two germline ends. This CDR3 reads CASSLSVALAETQYF. The DNA for the CDR3 is TGTGCCAGCAGCTTATCGGTAGCCCTAGCGGAGACCCAGTACTTC.

V and J are TRBV9 and TRBJ2-1; weak D call: TRBD2 (6 bases). The germline V and J ends were trimmed by 5 bases and 6 bases, with 15 bases remaining between them. This CDR3 has 14 residues. Germline V gene lookup returns CDR1 SGDLS and CDR2 YYNGEE. Here the CDR3 reads CASSKTGLANEQFF. In nucleotides, the CDR3 is TGTGCCAGCAGTAAGACGGGACTTGCCAATGAGCAGTTCTTC.

The chain couples TRBV5-6 to TRBJ2-2; 11 nucleotides line up with TRBD2. J was trimmed by 5 bases and V by 0 bases; bases with no gene match: 3. This CDR3 is 16 amino acids long. From germline, CDR1 is SGHDT and CDR2 YYEEEE. The CDR3 sequence is CASSLEGTSGTGELFF. The CDR3 coding sequence is TGTGCCAGCAGCTTGGAGGGGACTAGCGGAACCGGGGAGCTGTTTTTT.

The rearrangement links TRBV14 to TRBJ2-1; the match to TRBD2 covers 9 bases. Germline trimming cut 3 bases from V and 1 base from J; bases unmatched to any gene: 10. The CDR3 covers 18 residues. CDR1 is SGHDN and CDR2 is FVKESK in the germline V gene. CDR3 protein: CASSHWREGRGSYNEQFF. CDR3 nucleotide sequence: TGTGCCAGCAGCCATTGGCGGGAGGGCCGAGGGTCCTACAATGAGCAGTTCTTC.

The chain combines TRBV6-1 with TRBJ1-2; D not resolved. This CDR3 comprises 15 residues. V was clipped by 7 bases and J by 0 bases, with 15 bases between them. CDR1 and CDR2 (germline): MNHNS, SASEGT. CDR3 sequence: CASIFSALANYGYTF. The CDR3 DNA reads TGTGCCAGCATCTTCTCCGCTTTAGCTAACTATGGCTACACCTTC.

The V call is TRBV7-2, the J call TRBJ2-5; no clear D gene. Trimming left V 1 base short and J 1 base short, with 10 bases between. CDR3 length equals 15 residues. CDR1 is SGHTA, CDR2 FQGNSA, per germline. CDR3 in amino acids: CASSLVGSLQETQYF. CDR3 nucleotides: TGTGCCAGCAGCTTAGTTGGAAGCCTCCAAGAGACCCAGTACTTC.

This clone was detected only a few times. The rearrangement joins TRBV2 to TRBJ1-2; TRBD1 matches at 8 bases. Germline assignment: CDR1 SNHLY and CDR2 FYNNEI. Germline trimming cut 7 bases from V and 8 bases from J; bases unmatched to any gene: 6. The CDR3 runs to 12 residues. The CDR3 reads CASMQGAGGYTF. Here the CDR3 DNA reads TGTGCCAGCATGCAGGGGGCAGGCGGCTACACCTTC.

The chain recombines TRBV28 with TRBJ2-7; possible D gene TRBD2, 6 bases. Looked up from germline, CDR1 is MDHEN and CDR2 is SYDVKM. This CDR3 contains 14 residues. V lost 5 bases and J 2 bases, leaving 13 bases between the germline ends. The CDR3 is CASSRSGLPYEQYF. CDR3 DNA: TGTGCCAGCAGTCGATCGGGACTTCCCTACGAGCAGTACTTC.

This chain links TRBV27 with TRBJ2-7; D is undetermined. CDR3 length: 13 residues. The ends were cut back, 4 bases at V and 3 bases at J, with 10 bases in the middle. From germline, CDR1 is MNHEY and CDR2 SMNVEV (reference sequence). CDR3 amino acids: CASSSGSYYEQYF. The CDR3 DNA sequence: TGTGCCAGCAGTTCTGGATCTTACTACGAGCAGTACTTC.

This clone has only one observation. The genes are TRBV18 and TRBJ1-1; D might be TRBD1 (6 bases). CDR1 is KGHSH and CDR2 is LQKENI in the germline V gene. The CDR3 sequence is 15 residues long. Trimming removed 6 bases at V and 4 bases at J, with 18 bases between. In DNA, the CDR3 is TGTGCCAGCTCCCTCCCCCAACAGGGTGGCACTGAAGCTTTCTTT. It encodes CASSLPQQGGTEAFF.

The chain carries TRBV28 and TRBJ2-5, with D possibly TRBD2 on 6 matching bases. The CDR3 runs 14 residues. Deletions cut 6 bases from V and 1 base from J, with 12 bases between. Germline V gene lookup returns CDR1 MDHEN and CDR2 SYDVKM. CDR3 residues: CASRGGLLQETQYF. CDR3 nucleotide sequence: TGTGCCAGCAGAGGCGGACTACTCCAAGAGACCCAGTACTTC.

This chain links TRBV15 with TRBJ1-2; D unresolved. Trimming pared 4 bases from V and 7 bases from J, leaving 10 bases between. From germline, CDR1 is LNHNV and CDR2 YYDKDF (reference sequence). CDR3 length: 12 residues. CDR3 residues: CATSTLSTGYTF. The CDR3 region has the DNA TGTGCCACCAGCACCTTATCCACTGGCTACACCTTC.

With regard to this clone: This same CDR3 is encoded by further DNA sequences in the sample. The chain is built from TRBV18 and TRBJ2-1; 9 bases align to TRBD2. Germline V gene data show CDR1 as KGHSH and CDR2 as LQKENI. The CDR3 length is 15 residues. The J segment lost 7 bases and the V segment lost 1 base, leaving 5 bases of the junction unmatched. CDR3 in DNA: TGTGCCAGCTCACCACTAGCGGGAGTAGGAAATGAGCAGTTCTTC. This gives the protein CASSPLAGVGNEQFF.

The rearrangement links TRBV27 to TRBJ2-6; D remains unclear. The length of the CDR3 is 14 residues. Trimming pared 8 bases from V and 4 bases from J, leaving 12 bases between. Germline V gene sequence: CDR1 MNHEY, CDR2 SMNVEV (reference sequence). DNA of the CDR3: TGTGCCAGCGCCCACCAGGACGGGGCCAACGTCCTGACTTTC. Protein: CASAHQDGANVLTF.